This T cell receptor beta chain appears in the sequencing data of a study of regulatory T cells in long-lasting Graves disease. CDR3-region Arm-PCR and iRepertoire HTBI primers produced the TCR beta libraries. One entry per CDR3 protein results from TCRdb running MiXCR on the multiplex PCR reads. The sample contains about 470,000 distinct CDR3 sequences, under 15% of which appear only once. This CDR3 is 13 amino acids long. CDR1 SNHLY and CDR2 FYNNEI come from the germline V gene. Trimming removed 5 bases from V and 4 bases from J; junction bases left unmatched: 4. The time point: newly diagnosed GD, antithyroid drugs for less than 3 months. PBMC RNA served as the TCR library source. This sample was shared with a second study, whose subject was T cells in Graves' hyperthyroidism and ophthalmopathy. From that study: Graves' hyperthyroidism qualified as stable when ophthalmopathy did not progress within 18 months. HTBI primers were used for first-round RT-PCR of the TCR CDR3.

The origin of this receptor is a woman aged 25 to 39 with Graves disease. The sample here was peripheral blood mononuclear cells (PBMCs), taken at new diagnosis, from a patient treated with antithyroid drugs. The gene calls are TRBV2 and TRBJ1-1, with 7 positions matching TRBD1. The CDR3 nucleotides are TGTGCCAGCAGTTCGGACAGGCTCACTGAAGCTTTCTTT. As protein: CASSSDRLTEAFF.